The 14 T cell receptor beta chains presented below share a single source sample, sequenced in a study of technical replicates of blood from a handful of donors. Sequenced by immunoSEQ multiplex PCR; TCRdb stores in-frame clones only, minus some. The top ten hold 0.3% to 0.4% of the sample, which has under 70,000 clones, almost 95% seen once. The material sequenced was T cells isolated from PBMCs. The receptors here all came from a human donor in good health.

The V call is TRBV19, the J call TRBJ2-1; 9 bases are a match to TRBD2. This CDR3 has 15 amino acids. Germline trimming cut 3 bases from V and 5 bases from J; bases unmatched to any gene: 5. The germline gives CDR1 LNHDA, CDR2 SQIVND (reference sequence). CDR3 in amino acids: CASSIGLAHNNEQFF. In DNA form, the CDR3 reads TGTGCCAGTAGTATCGGACTAGCGCACAACAATGAGCAGTTCTTC. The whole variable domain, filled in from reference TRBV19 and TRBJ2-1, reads DGGITQSPKYLFRKEGQNVTLSCEQNLNHDAMYWYRQDPGQGLRLIYYSQIVNDFQKGDIAEGYSVSREKKESFPLTVTSAQKNPTAFYLCASSIGLAHNNEQFFGPGTRLTVL.

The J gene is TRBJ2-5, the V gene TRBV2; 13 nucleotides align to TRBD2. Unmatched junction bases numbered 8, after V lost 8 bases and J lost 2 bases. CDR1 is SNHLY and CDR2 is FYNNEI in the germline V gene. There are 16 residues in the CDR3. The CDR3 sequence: CASGRLAGGPQETQYF. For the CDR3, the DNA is TGTGCCAGCGGAAGACTAGCGGGAGGCCCTCAAGAGACCCAGTACTTC.

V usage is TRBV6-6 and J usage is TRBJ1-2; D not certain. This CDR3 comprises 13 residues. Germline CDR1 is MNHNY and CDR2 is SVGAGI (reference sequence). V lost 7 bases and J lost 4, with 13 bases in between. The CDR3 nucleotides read TGTGCCAGCACCCGAGAGGTACCCTATGGCTACACCTTC. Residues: CASTREVPYGYTF.

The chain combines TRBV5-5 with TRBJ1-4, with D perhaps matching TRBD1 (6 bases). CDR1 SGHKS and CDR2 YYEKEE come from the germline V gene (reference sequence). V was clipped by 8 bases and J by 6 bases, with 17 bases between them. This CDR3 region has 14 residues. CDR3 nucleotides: TGTGCCAGTGTTACAGGGAATCGGCATGAAAAACTGTTTTTT. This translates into CASVTGNRHEKLFF.

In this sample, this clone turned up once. CDR3 sequence: CASTRDYRSYNEQFF. CDR3 coding DNA: TGTGCCAGTACCCGGGACTACCGCTCCTACAATGAGCAGTTCTTC. The chain combines TRBV19 with TRBJ2-1, with TRBD2 identical over 7 bases. Germline loops: CDR1 LNHDA, CDR2 SQIVND (reference sequence). CDR3 length equals 15 residues. Germline trimming cut 7 bases from V and 0 bases from J; bases unmatched to any gene: 6.

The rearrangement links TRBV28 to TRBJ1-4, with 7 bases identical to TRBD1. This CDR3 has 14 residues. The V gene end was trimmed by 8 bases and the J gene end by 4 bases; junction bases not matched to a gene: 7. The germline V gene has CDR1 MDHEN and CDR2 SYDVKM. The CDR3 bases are TGTGCCAGCGCCACACAGGGGAATAATGAAAAACTGTTTTTT. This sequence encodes CASATQGNNEKLFF.

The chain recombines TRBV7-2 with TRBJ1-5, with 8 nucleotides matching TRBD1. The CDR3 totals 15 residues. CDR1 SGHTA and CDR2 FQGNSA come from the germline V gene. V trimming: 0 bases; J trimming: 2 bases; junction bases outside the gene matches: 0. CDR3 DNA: TGTGCCAGCAGCTTAGCGGGACAGGGCAATCAGCCCCAGCATTTT. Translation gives CASSLAGQGNQPQHF.

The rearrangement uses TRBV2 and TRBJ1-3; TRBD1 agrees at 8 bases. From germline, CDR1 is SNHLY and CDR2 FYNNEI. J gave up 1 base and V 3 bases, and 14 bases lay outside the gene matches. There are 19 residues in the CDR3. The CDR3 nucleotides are TGTGCCAGCAGTGAGAAGTCAATGGGACAGGTTATATCTGGAAACACCATATATTTT. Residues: CASSEKSMGQVISGNTIYF.

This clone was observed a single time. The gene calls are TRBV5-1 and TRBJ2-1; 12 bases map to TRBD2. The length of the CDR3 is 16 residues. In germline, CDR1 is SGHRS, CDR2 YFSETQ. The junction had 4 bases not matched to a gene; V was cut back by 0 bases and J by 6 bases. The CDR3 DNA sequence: TGCGCCAGCAGCTTGGCCCCGACTAGCGGGAGCAATGAGCAGTTCTTC. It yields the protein CASSLAPTSGSNEQFF. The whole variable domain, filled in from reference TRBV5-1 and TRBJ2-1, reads KAGVTQTPRYLIKTRGQQVTLSCSPISGHRSVSWYQQTPGQGLQFLFEYFSETQRNKGNFPGRFSGRQFSNSRSEMNVSTLELGDSALYLCASSLAPTSGSNEQFFGPGTRLTVL.

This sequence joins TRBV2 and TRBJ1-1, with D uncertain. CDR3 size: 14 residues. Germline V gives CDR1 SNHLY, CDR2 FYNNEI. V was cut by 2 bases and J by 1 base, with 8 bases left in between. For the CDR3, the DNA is TGTGCCAGCAGTGAATCCGAGTCGAACACTGAAGCTTTCTTT. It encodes CASSESESNTEAFF. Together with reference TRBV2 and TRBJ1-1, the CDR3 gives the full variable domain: EPEVTQTPSHQVTQMGQEVILRCVPISNHLYFYWYRQILGQKVEFLVSFYNNEISEKSEIFDDQFSVERPDGSNFTLKIRSTKLEDSAMYFCASSESESNTEAFFGQGTRLTVV.

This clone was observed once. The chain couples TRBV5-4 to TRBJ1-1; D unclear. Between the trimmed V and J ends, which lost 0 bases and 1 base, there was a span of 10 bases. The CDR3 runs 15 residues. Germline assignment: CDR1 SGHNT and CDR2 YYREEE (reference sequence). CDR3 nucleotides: TGTGCCAGCAGCTTGGGTGGGTCGGGGAACACTGAAGCTTTCTTT. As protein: CASSLGGSGNTEAFF. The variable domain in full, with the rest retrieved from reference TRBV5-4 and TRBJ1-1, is ETGVTQSPTHLIKTRGQQVTLRCSSQSGHNTVSWYQQALGQGPQFIFQYYREEENGRGNFPPRFSGLQFPNYSSELNVNALELDDSALYLCASSLGGSGNTEAFFGQGTRLTVV.

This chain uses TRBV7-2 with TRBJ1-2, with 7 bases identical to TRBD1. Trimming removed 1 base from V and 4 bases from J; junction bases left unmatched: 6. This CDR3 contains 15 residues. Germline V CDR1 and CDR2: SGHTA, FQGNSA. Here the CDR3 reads CASSLVGQTVYGYTF. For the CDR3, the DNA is TGTGCCAGCAGCTTAGTGGGACAGACCGTCTATGGCTACACCTTC.

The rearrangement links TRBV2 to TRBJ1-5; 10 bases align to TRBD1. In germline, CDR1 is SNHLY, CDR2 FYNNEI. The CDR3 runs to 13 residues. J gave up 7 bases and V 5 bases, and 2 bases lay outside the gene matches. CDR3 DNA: TGTGCCAGCAGTCCGGGACAGGGGCAGCCCCAGCATTTT. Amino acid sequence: CASSPGQGQPQHF.

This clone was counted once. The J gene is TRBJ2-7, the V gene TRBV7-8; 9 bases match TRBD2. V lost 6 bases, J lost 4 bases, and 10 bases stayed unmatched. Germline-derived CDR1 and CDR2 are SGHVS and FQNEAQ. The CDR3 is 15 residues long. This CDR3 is CASSWSGRTLYEQYF. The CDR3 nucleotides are TGTGCCAGCAGTTGGAGCGGGAGGACCCTTTACGAGCAGTACTTC. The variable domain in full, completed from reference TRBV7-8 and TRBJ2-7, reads GAGVSQSPRYKVAKRGQDVALRCDPISGHVSLFWYQQALGQGPEFLTYFQNEAQLDKSGLPSDRFFAERPEGSVSTLKIQRTQQEDSAVYLCASSWSGRTLYEQYFGPGTRLTVT.